A selection of T cell receptor beta chains follows, all from one sample in a study of T cell repertoires in cytomegalovirus infection. These TCRs' antigens remain unknown. A single record per CDR3 protein comes from TCRdb applying MiXCR to the reads. The sample has about 46,000 distinct CDR3 sequences; 20% to 25% are singletons. The sequenced material came from PBMCs, sequenced either directly or after in vitro stimulation (not recorded which). The source is a human donor in good health (CMV status not recorded). Some clones in this sample may be carry-over from other donors' samples. CDR3s include the opening cysteine and the closing phenylalanine or tryptophan. The order of the fields is V gene, J gene, clone size, CDR3 length, D gene, CDR3 DNA, CDR3 protein. A D gene is named only where the DNA matches it firmly. The listing skips clone size in some rows; elsewhere it reads once, few, many or a size class.

>TRBV20-1|TRBJ1-5|NA|13|TRBD1
TGCAGTGCGAGTAGACAGGGTGGTCAGCCCCAGCATTTT
CSASRQGGQPQHF
>TRBV24-1|TRBJ2-3|many|15|TRBD1
TGTGCCACCAGTGATTCCCGGGACAGGGCAGATACGCAGTATTTT
CATSDSRDRADTQYF
>TRBV12-3/TRBV12-4|TRBJ1-2|few|13|NA
TGTGCCAGCAGTTCCGGTGGGGGCTATGGCTACACCTTC
CASSSGGGYGYTF
>TRBV2|TRBJ2-3|NA|16|TRBD2
TGTGCCAGCGGGCCGGGACTATCCAACCTTCGGGATACGCAGTATTTT
CASGPGLSNLRDTQYF
>TRBV20-1|TRBJ1-5|NA|14|NA
TGCAGTGCCGCGCGTGGATGGGGCAATCAGCCCCAGCATTTT
CSAARGWGNQPQHF
>TRBV18|TRBJ2-7|few|12|NA
TGTGCCAGCTCACCGGACATTTACGAGCAGTACTTC
CASSPDIYEQYF
>TRBV6-5|TRBJ2-3|few|12|NA
TGTGCCAGCAGAATAAACTCAGATACGCAGTATTTT
CASRINSDTQYF
>TRBV7-9|TRBJ2-4|few|16|NA
TGTGCCAGCAGCGAGACTCAACTAGAAGCCAAAAACATTCAGTACTTC
CASSETQLEAKNIQYF
>TRBV7-2|TRBJ1-3|many|15|NA
TGTGCCAGCAGCCAGACACAGGGTCTTAGAAACACCATATATTTT
CASSQTQGLRNTIYF
>TRBV7-9|TRBJ1-2|many|16|NA
TGTGCCAGCAGCTTAGGGGGTGTGGGGCTGCACTATGGCTACACCTTC
CASSLGGVGLHYGYTF
>TRBV14|TRBJ2-3|NA|13|NA
TGTGCCAGCAGCCATGTAAGCACAGATACGCAGTATTTT
CASSHVSTDTQYF
>TRBV7-8|TRBJ2-7|many|15|TRBD2
TGTGCCAGCAGCCCAAGGGAGGGTCAGGGCTACGAGCAGTACTTC
CASSPREGQGYEQYF
>TRBV2|TRBJ1-1|NA|12|NA
TGTGCCAGCAGTGAAATAGGGGGTCGAGCTTTCTTT
CASSEIGGRAFF
>TRBV24-1|TRBJ2-3|NA|13|NA
TGTGCCACCAGTGGACTTTACACAGATACGCAGTATTTT
CATSGLYTDTQYF
>TRBV5-6|TRBJ1-5|NA|12|NA
TGTGCCAGCAGCCGGCGGGAACAGCCCCAGCATTTT
CASSRREQPQHF
>TRBV6-1|TRBJ2-5|many|16|NA
TGTGCCAGCAGTGCCTCACTAGGTACTAGCAGAGAGACCCAGTACTTC
CASSASLGTSRETQYF
>TRBV6-1|TRBJ1-1|many|14|TRBD1
TGTGCCAGCAGTCACCGGGGGACAGGTAGTGAAGCTTTCTTT
CASSHRGTGSEAFF
>TRBV6-1|TRBJ1-1|few|12|NA
TGTGCCACCCAGGGTTGGGGCACTGAAGCTTTCTTT
CATQGWGTEAFF
>TRBV19|TRBJ2-1|many|14|TRBD1
TGTGCCAGTAGTGAAGGACAGGGGATAAATGAGCAGTTCTTC
CASSEGQGINEQFF
>TRBV7-2|TRBJ2-7|few|14|NA
TGTGCCAGCAGCACTAGGGGGGGGTCCTACGAGCAGTACTTC
CASSTRGGSYEQYF
>TRBV12-3/TRBV12-4|TRBJ2-3|NA|14|TRBD2
TGTGCCAGCACCCCAGCGGGAGCGACAGATACGCAGTATTTT
CASTPAGATDTQYF
>TRBV27|TRBJ2-3|NA|18|TRBD2
TGTGCCAGCAGACCACTAGCGGGGGGGCTCTTGGGTCCAGATACGCAGTATTTT
CASRPLAGGLLGPDTQYF
>TRBV12-3/TRBV12-4|TRBJ2-7|few|16|NA
TGTGCCAGCAGCCCACGCCGGGGGACCGCTTACTACGAGCAGTACTTC
CASSPRRGTAYYEQYF
>TRBV7-3|TRBJ2-6|NA|18|TRBD2
TGTGCCAGCAGCCCAACGGAAGGCGGGGGGCACGGGGCCAACGTCCTGACTTTC
CASSPTEGGGHGANVLTF
>TRBV11-2|TRBJ2-5|many|16|NA
TGTGCCAGCAGCCCACCGCTAGGGGAAGACCAAGAGACCCAGTACTTC
CASSPPLGEDQETQYF
>TRBV4-1|TRBJ2-4|NA|14|TRBD1
TGCGCCAGCAGCCGCGGACAGGGCCAAAACATTCAGTACTTC
CASSRGQGQNIQYF
>TRBV28|TRBJ2-5|many|14|NA
TGTGCCAGCAGTAATCGACCCCCACAGCAGACCCAGTACTTC
CASSNRPPQQTQYF